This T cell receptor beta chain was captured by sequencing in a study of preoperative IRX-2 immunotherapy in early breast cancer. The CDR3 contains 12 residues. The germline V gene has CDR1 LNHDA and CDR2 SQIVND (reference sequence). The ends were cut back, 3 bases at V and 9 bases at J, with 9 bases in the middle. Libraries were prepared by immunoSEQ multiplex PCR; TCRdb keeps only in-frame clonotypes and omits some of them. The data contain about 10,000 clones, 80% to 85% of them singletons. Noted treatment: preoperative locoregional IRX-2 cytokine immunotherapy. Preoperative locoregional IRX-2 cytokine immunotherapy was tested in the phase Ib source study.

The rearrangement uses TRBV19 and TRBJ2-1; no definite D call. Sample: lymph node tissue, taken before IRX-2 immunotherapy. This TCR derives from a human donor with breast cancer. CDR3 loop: CASSIKTGEQFF. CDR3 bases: TGTGCCAGTAGTATCAAGACCGGTGAGCAGTTCTTC.